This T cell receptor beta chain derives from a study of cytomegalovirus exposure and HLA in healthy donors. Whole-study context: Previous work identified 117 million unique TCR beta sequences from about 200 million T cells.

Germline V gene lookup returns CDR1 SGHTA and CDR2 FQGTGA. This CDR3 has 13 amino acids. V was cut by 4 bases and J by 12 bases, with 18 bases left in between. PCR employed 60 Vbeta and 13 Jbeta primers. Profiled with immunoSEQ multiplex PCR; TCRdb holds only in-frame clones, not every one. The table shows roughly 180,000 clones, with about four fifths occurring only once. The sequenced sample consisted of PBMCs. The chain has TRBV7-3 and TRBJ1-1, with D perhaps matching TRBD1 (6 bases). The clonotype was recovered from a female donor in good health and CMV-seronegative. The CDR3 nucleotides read TGTGCCAGCAGCTCTGGACAGTGGCAAGGAACTTTCTTT. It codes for CASSSGQWQGTFF. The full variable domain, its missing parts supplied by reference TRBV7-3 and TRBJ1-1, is GAGVSQTPSNKVTEKGKYVELRCDPISGHTALYWYRQSLGQGPEFLIYFQGTGAADDSGLPNDRFFAVRPEGSVSTLKIQRTERGDSAVYLCASSSGQWQGTFFGQGTRLTVV.